This T cell receptor (beta chain) was captured in a study of blood T cell repertoires in COVID-19. Turning to the study itself: There were acute and convalescent COVID-19 samples, and they came from the United States, Italy and Spain. The cDNA or gDNA used as material had been derived from T cells, B-cell-depleted T cells, or PBMCs.

Seattle-derived patients entered the study during active infection and were followed longitudinally. Profiled with immunoSEQ multiplex PCR; TCRdb holds only in-frame clones, not every one. The sample has roughly 49,000 clones, more than 85% seen once. The germline V gene has CDR1 MGHRA and CDR2 YSYEKL. The trim removed 2 bases at V and 1 base at J, leaving 1 base unmatched. The CDR3 has 15 residues. Sample: peripheral blood. The chain uses TRBV4-1 and TRBJ2-3, with 9 bases identical to TRBD2. This receptor was obtained from a man aged 60-69 years with COVID-19, enrolled during active disease. The CDR3 DNA sequence: TGCGCCAGCAGCCAAAAGCGGGGGGGCACAGATACGCAGTATTTT. Protein sequence: CASSQKRGGTDTQYF.